The T cell receptor (beta chain) described here comes from a study of response to subunit inactivated influenza vaccine. Study findings and constraints: A suggestion made by the authors is that each seasonal influenza vaccination recruits few new T cells.

TCRdb fed the RT-PCR reads into MiXCR, producing one record per CDR3 protein. The table lists about 500,000 distinct CDR3 sequences, around 13% of them singletons. V lost 4 bases and J lost 4; bases outside the gene matches: 10. Germline CDR1 is DFQATT and CDR2 is SNEGSKA (reference sequence). This CDR3 is built from 15 residues. A word on this clonotype: The antigen is not known.

The TCR originated in a man between 50 and 59 years old who received an inactivated influenza vaccine. Sequences were derived from PBMCs from blood, sampled 40 to 50 days after vaccination. The rearrangement uses TRBV20-1 and TRBJ1-5, with 7 nucleotides matching TRBD1. The CDR3, as DNA: TGCAGTGCTACGGTCATCGGGACAGCAAATCAGCCCCAGCATTTT. Translated, it gives CSATVIGTANQPQHF.